This TCR beta chain comes out of a study of TIL therapy for anti-PD-1-resistant metastatic lung cancer (dated by TCRdb to about 2021). The study in broad terms: Tumors were harvested prior to any PD-1/PD-L1 blockade, after which nivolumab was administered to patients, and lymphodepletion, expanded TIL infusion and IL-2 were given to patients who progressed. A median non-synonymous tumor mutation burden of approximately 1.4 mutations per megabase was determined across the cohort by whole-exome sequencing. Among the enrolled patients, the median age was roughly 55 years (range roughly 35-80), and the median tumor PD-L1 proportion score was under 6.5%. Most of the cohort had lung adenocarcinoma, including a handful of EGFR-mutant tumors and two ALK-rearranged tumors, and half of the patients were either current or former smokers. Tumor and peripheral blood T cell receptor beta sequencing was used to track clonotypes across tumor, expanded TIL product and serial blood samples. Paper-wide results and their limitations: Because the cohort was highly selected, with more treatment-naive, never-smoker and oncogene-addicted patients than is typical, generalizability is limited. Infused TIL clonotypes partially replaced the baseline peripheral repertoire then decayed over months, with no apparent association between persistence and response. The study protocol defined all tumor marker inferences as exploratory.

The meaning of the sample's time point label: pre-treatment sample, taken before nivolumab and TIL therapy. Between late 2017 and early 2020, a dual-center phase I trial enrolled adults who had stage 4 NSCLC. Samples were obtained from a single-arm, open-label phase I trial in which tumor-infiltrating lymphocyte therapy with nivolumab was evaluated in advanced non-small cell lung cancer. Blood mononuclear cells from EDTA tubes were isolated by Ficoll gradient, snap-frozen as pellets, and DNA was extracted with a Qiagen mini-prep kit. TCR beta CDR3 regions were amplified from genomic DNA by bias-controlled multiplex PCR with the immunoSEQ v3 hsTCRB kit. TCR libraries were sequenced on an Illumina NextSeq 500 to 2 million to 2.5 million read pairs for survey level or about 5-6.5 million for deep level. The source study handled its data this way. V, D and J genes were assigned, non-productive sequences were removed, and clonality was reported by immunoSEQ Analyzer software. Repertoires of infused TIL and blood were compared using productive Simpson clonality and the Morisita overlap index of productive TRB rearrangements. Absolute clonotype counts in blood were estimated as lymphocyte count times CD3+ fraction times the clone's productive frequency. TCRdb obtained this table from immuneACCESS and retained in-frame rearrangements with V and J assigned. These tables miss some clones; where compared with another copy, unresolved V genes account for less than half of the shortfall, and the remainder is unexplained. For V, J and clone size, that table is used; D and trimming come from the DNA. Present in this sample are 25,000 to 35,000 clones, about 70% of which were seen just once. Approximately 2.5% of the sample rests with the top ten.

In regard to this clone: Its antigen is not yet known. Base-call qualities are not available, and no considerably larger clone is one nucleotide away.

Sequenced material: blood, taken at baseline. The sequence was obtained from a woman between 30 and 79 years old with non-small cell lung cancer.

The CDR3 protein sequence reads: CASSPQRLLALQETQYF. The sequenced DNA: TGTGCCAGCAGTCCCCAGCGGCTGCTGGCCCTCCAAGAGACCCAGTACTTC. The sequence joins TRBV11-2 to TRBJ2-5, with TRBD2 tentatively as D gene (5 bases match). V is clipped by 6 bases and J by 1 base, and the sequence between their germline boundaries is 21 bases long. Reading the germline V gene gives CDR1 SGHAT and CDR2 FQNNGV. Measured from the cysteine to the phenylalanine, the CDR3 is 17 residues long. Only the CDR3 region is kept as DNA, spanning 51 bases read in frame from base 1.